Presented here are 16 T cell receptor beta chains from one specimen sequenced in a study of cytomegalovirus exposure and HLA in healthy donors. The PCR employed 60 Vbeta primers together with 13 Jbeta primers. Measured with immunoSEQ multiplex PCR; TCRdb has only the in-frame clones, and not every one. The repertoire holds some 77,000 clones, with approximately 79% as singletons. Sequencing was carried out using PBMCs. These receptors all stem from a man aged 25-45 years in good health and CMV-seronegative.

This chain links TRBV5-1 with TRBJ2-7, with TRBD1 as a possible D gene (5 bases). V shed 5 bases and J shed 0 bases, with 12 bases lying between them. The CDR3 runs 14 residues. Germline V gene data show CDR1 as SGHRS and CDR2 as YFSETQ. CDR3 bases: TGCGCCAGCAGGACAGATCTGAGCTCCTACGAGCAGTACTTC. It yields the protein CASRTDLSSYEQYF.

V is TRBV5-4 and J is TRBJ1-6; D is unresolved. The CDR3 has 14 amino acids. Germline V gene lookup returns CDR1 SGHNT and CDR2 YYREEE (reference sequence). V was pared by 4 bases and J by 13 bases, with 18 bases between. The CDR3 spells CASSKDGGVVPLHF. CDR3 bases: TGTGCCAGCAGCAAGGACGGAGGAGTTGTGCCCCTCCACTTT.

The gene calls are TRBV5-1 and TRBJ2-2, with no clear D. V lost 7 bases and J 1 base, leaving 5 bases between the germline ends. This CDR3 comprises 12 residues. Germline CDR1 SGHRS, CDR2 YFSETQ. Here the CDR3 DNA reads TGCGCCAGCCGAGGGAACACCGGGGAGCTGTTTTTT. Protein sequence: CASRGNTGELFF.

The sample holds one count of this clone. V and J are TRBV28 and TRBJ2-2, with 7 bases fitting TRBD1. The CDR3 loop spans 15 amino acids. V was clipped by 8 bases and J by 2 bases; unmatched bases: 8. CDR1 MDHEN and CDR2 SYDVKM come from the germline V gene. CDR3 DNA sequence: TGTGCCAGCGGGATCGGGACAGTCAACACCGGGGAGCTGTTTTTT. This translates into CASGIGTVNTGELFF.

The rearrangement uses TRBV27 and TRBJ2-1; TRBD2 matches at 8 bases. The CDR3 totals 14 residues. V trimming: 6 bases; J trimming: 4 bases; junction bases outside the gene matches: 5. The germline V gene encodes CDR1 MNHEY and CDR2 SMNVEV (reference sequence). The DNA of the CDR3 is TGTGCCAGCAGGAGCGGGAGTGGTTACAATGAGCAGTTCTTC. It yields the protein CASRSGSGYNEQFF.

The chain joins TRBV7-9 to TRBJ2-1; D is undetermined. The CDR3 is made up of 16 amino acids. CDR1 is SEHNR and CDR2 is FQNEAQ in the germline V gene (reference sequence). V was trimmed by 5 bases and J by 0 bases, leaving 14 bases between them. CDR3 coding DNA: TGTGCCAGCAGCCCCCCAGGTGGAAGCTCCTACAATGAGCAGTTCTTC. It codes for CASSPPGGSSYNEQFF.

The chain couples TRBV6-5 to TRBJ2-3; 8 nucleotides align to TRBD2. The CDR3 consists of 16 residues. Germline CDR1 and CDR2: MNHEY and SVGAGI. J gave up 2 bases and V 4 bases, and 8 bases lay outside the gene matches. CDR3 DNA sequence: TGTGCCAGCAGTTCCCCCCGGGGGGGGGTCACAGATACGCAGTATTTT. It encodes CASSSPRGGVTDTQYF.

The V gene is TRBV6-1, the J gene TRBJ2-5, with 7 positions matching TRBD2. The CDR3 is 11 residues long. With V trimmed by 4 bases and J by 11 bases, 4 bases remained unmatched. CDR1 is MNHNS, CDR2 SASEGT, per germline. In DNA, the CDR3 is TGTGCCAGCAGTGGGGGGGGAGGACAGTACTTC. Amino acid sequence: CASSGGGGQYF.

The chain recombines TRBV19 with TRBJ2-2; 7 bases agree with TRBD2. The junction had 8 bases not matched to a gene; V was cut back by 6 bases and J by 4 bases. The CDR3 is made up of 15 amino acids. Germline V gene lookup returns CDR1 LNHDA and CDR2 SQIVND (reference sequence). The CDR3 spells CASSPLAGPTGELFF. The CDR3 DNA is TGTGCCAGTAGCCCTTTAGCGGGTCCCACCGGGGAGCTGTTTTTT.

This clone was seen just once. The V call is TRBV7-9, the J call TRBJ2-5, with D maybe TRBD2 (5 bases). Germline V gene lookup returns CDR1 SEHNR and CDR2 FQNEAQ (reference sequence). This CDR3 has 12 residues. Trimming stripped 8 bases from V and 3 bases from J, with 10 bases between. CDR3 residues: CASPGAEETQYF. The CDR3 DNA sequence: TGTGCCAGCCCAGGAGCGGAAGAGACCCAGTACTTC.

The genes are TRBV18 and TRBJ1-1, with 12 bases aligning to TRBD1. CDR1 and CDR2 from the germline V gene are KGHSH and LQKENI. This CDR3 is 15 amino acids long. The J segment lost 3 bases and the V segment lost 3 bases, leaving 2 bases of the junction unmatched. The CDR3 DNA reads TGTGCCAGCTCACCGGGACAGGGGGCGTACACTGAAGCTTTCTTT. Amino acid sequence: CASSPGQGAYTEAFF.

The chain has TRBV25-1 and TRBJ2-5; D is unresolved. The better agreement between TRBJ2-7 and the DNA end casts doubt on the J call. Germline CDR1 MGHDK, CDR2 SYGVNS. CDR3 length: 12 amino acids. CDR3 sequence reads: CASKNSPYEQYF. DNA of the CDR3: TGTGCCAGCAAAAACAGTCCCTACGAGCAGTACTTC.

This sequence joins TRBV5-6 and TRBJ2-3; TRBD2 matches at 8 bases. The ends lost 0 bases at V and 2 bases at J; junction bases unmatched: 5. Germline CDR1 reads SGHDT; CDR2 reads YYEEEE. The CDR3 consists of 16 residues. The CDR3 loop is CASSLELAGTTDTQYF. DNA of the CDR3: TGTGCCAGCAGCTTGGAATTAGCGGGGACCACAGATACGCAGTATTTT.

This chain links TRBV7-2 with TRBJ2-1; maybe TRBD2 (6 bases). Trimming cost V 2 bases and J 6 bases, with 14 bases left between them. From germline, CDR1 is SGHTA and CDR2 FQGNSA. This CDR3 has 15 amino acids. CDR3 coding DNA: TGTGCCAGCAGCTTAATGGAGGGAATGAGCAATGAGCAGTTCTTC. It codes for CASSLMEGMSNEQFF. The full variable domain, completed using reference TRBV7-2 and TRBJ2-1, is GAGVSQSPSNKVTEKGKDVELRCDPISGHTALYWYRQSLGQGLEFLIYFQGNSAPDKSGLPSDRFSAERTGGSVSTLTIQRTQQEDSAVYLCASSLMEGMSNEQFFGPGTRLTVL.

The chain links TRBV7-3 to TRBJ2-5; D might be TRBD2 (7 bases). The V gene lost 5 bases and the J gene lost 5 bases, with 12 bases spanning the gap. The CDR3 has 13 residues. Germline V gene data show CDR1 as SGHTA and CDR2 as FQGTGA. The CDR3 DNA reads as TGTGCCAGCAGCCTAAGGGGGGGGGAGACCCAGTACTTC. This codes for CASSLRGGETQYF.

V is TRBV27 and J is TRBJ1-1; TRBD1 is a possible D gene (6 bases). V lost 5 bases and J 8 bases, leaving 12 bases between the germline ends. From germline, CDR1 is MNHEY and CDR2 SMNVEV (reference sequence). The CDR3 is 12 amino acids. This chain's CDR3 is CASSKTGLEAFF. The CDR3 DNA follows: TGTGCCAGCAGTAAAACAGGGCTGGAAGCTTTCTTT.